This passage covers 3 T cell receptor beta chains from one sample sequenced in a study of a mutant IDH1 vaccine in newly diagnosed glioma. This table comes from immunoSEQ multiplex PCR, and its TCRdb copy is limited to in-frame clones, with some not included. The table records roughly 15,000 clones, over 75% of them present only once. Time point described: baseline, week 1 (first vaccination visit). Treatment denoted: pre-vaccination baseline after standard-of-care therapy. The material sequenced was PBMCs, taken from a glioma patient treated with radiotherapy, temozolomide or both. The receptors derive from a woman between 35 and 50 years old with glioma. Some clones in this sample may be carry-over from other donors' samples.

In its sample, this clone was seen once. This sequence joins TRBV11-3 and TRBJ2-2; D is ambiguous. This CDR3 contains 14 residues. V dropped 5 bases and J dropped 6 bases, with 13 bases sitting between them. Germline assignment: CDR1 SGHNT and CDR2 YENEEA. The DNA for the CDR3 is TGTGCCAGCAGCCCAAGCCTGTGGTCCGGGGAGCTGTTTTTT. This encodes CASSPSLWSGELFF. Filled out from reference TRBV11-3 and TRBJ2-2, the complete variable domain reads EAGVVQSPRYKIIEKKQPVAFWCNPISGHNTLYWYLQNLGQGPELLIRYENEEAVDDSQLPKDRFSAERLKGVDSTLKIQPAELGDSAVYLCASSPSLWSGELFFGEGSRLTVL.

V and J are TRBV2 and TRBJ1-5; 7 nucleotides align to TRBD1. With 3 bases clipped from V and 5 bases from J, the junction kept 1 base outside the gene matches. Germline V lookup: CDR1 SNHLY, CDR2 FYNNEI. The CDR3 spans 13 residues. The CDR3 DNA is TGTGCCAGCAGTGACAGGGGGGATCAGCCCCAGCATTTT. Amino acids: CASSDRGDQPQHF.

The chain has TRBV29-1 and TRBJ2-1, with 7 bases aligning to TRBD2. V trimming: 2 bases; J trimming: 6 bases; junction bases outside the gene matches: 10. The CDR3 is 15 amino acids. Germline V gene lookup returns CDR1 SQVTM and CDR2 ANQGSEA. CDR3 amino acids: CSVEKGGGRSNEQFF. DNA of the CDR3: TGCAGCGTTGAAAAAGGAGGCGGGAGAAGCAATGAGCAGTTCTTC.